The 20 T cell receptor beta chains reported below all come from one sample, sequenced in a study of spatial heterogeneity in lung cancer (dated by TCRdb to about 2019). The receptor library was made with 5' RACE. Sequencing relied on a NextSeq 500. The public reads were reanalyzed by TCRdb: fastp trimming at Q25, MiXCR alignment, in-frame beta chains only. Every CDR3 protein is listed once, alongside the most common genes and DNA of its rows. The sample contains almost 75,000 distinct CDR3 sequences, about 14% of them found a single time. The ten top clones hold 5.5% to 7.5% of the sample. The time point tag for this specimen amounts to: sample taken at primary tumor resection. Whole RNA extracted from tumor and nontumor lung tissue, or from cryopreserved PBMC samples, was used for TCR sequencing without cell sorting. The sample was PBMCs, taken at surgery. The receptors here all came from a male donor with early-stage non-small cell lung cancer.

This chain joins TRBV19 and TRBJ1-2, with D hard to call. Germline V gene lookup returns CDR1 LNHDA and CDR2 SQIVND (reference sequence). The V and J ends lost 3 bases and 8 bases respectively, with 7 bases between them. This CDR3 is built from 11 residues. CDR3 amino acids: CASSIGGGYTF. The CDR3 bases are TGTGCCAGTAGTATTGGCGGGGGCTACACCTTC.

This clonotype was detected many times. The chain couples TRBV9 to TRBJ2-2, with a possible D match to TRBD1 (6 bases). V lost 4 bases and J 2 bases, leaving 21 bases between the germline ends. Germline V lookup: CDR1 SGDLS, CDR2 YYNGEE. The CDR3 is 18 amino acids. The CDR3 reads CASSHEVTRTANTGELFF. The CDR3, as DNA: TGTGCCAGCAGCCACGAGGTTACTAGGACAGCAAACACCGGGGAGCTGTTTTTT.

This clonotype has just a few counts. The chain joins TRBV5-4 to TRBJ2-7; D perhaps matches TRBD2 (6 bases). The CDR3 is 13 amino acids. V dropped 0 bases and J dropped 5 bases, with 9 bases sitting between them. Germline V gene data show CDR1 as SGHNT and CDR2 as YYREEE (reference sequence). The CDR3 is CASSLVGGDEQYF. The DNA for the CDR3 is TGTGCCAGCAGCTTGGTGGGCGGGGACGAGCAGTACTTC.

This clonotype has just a few counts. This chain connects TRBV29-1 to TRBJ2-7, with TRBD2 identical over 12 bases. The germline CDR1 and CDR2 sequences are SQVTM and ANQGSEA. The CDR3 is 18 amino acids. The J segment lost 0 bases and the V segment lost 4 bases, leaving 13 bases of the junction unmatched. Here the CDR3 DNA reads TGCAGCGTTGTCCTAGCGGGAGGGCCCGGTCTGAGCTCCTACGAGCAGTACTTC. This codes for CSVVLAGGPGLSSYEQYF.

V usage is TRBV5-4 and J usage is TRBJ1-1, with D possibly TRBD1 on 5 matching bases. The CDR3 extends over 14 amino acids. V was cut by 3 bases and J by 0 bases, with 9 bases left in between. CDR1 is SGHNT and CDR2 is YYREEE in the germline V gene (reference sequence). CDR3 in amino acids: CASSYDSMNTEAFF. The CDR3 DNA sequence: TGTGCCAGCAGCTACGACAGCATGAACACTGAAGCTTTCTTT.

This clonotype has ten or more counts. V usage is TRBV28 and J usage is TRBJ1-1; maybe TRBD1 (5 bases). CDR1 and CDR2 (germline): MDHEN, SYDVKM. Trimming cost V 0 bases and J 10 bases, with 9 bases left between them. The CDR3 covers 12 residues. The CDR3 nucleotides are TGTGCCAGCAGTTTATGGGGGGTCGGAGCTTTCTTT. It is translated as CASSLWGVGAFF.

This clonotype was seen ten or more times. The CDR3 reads CSIAGGQQETQYF. The CDR3 nucleotides read TGCAGCATTGCTGGCGGACAGCAAGAGACCCAGTACTTC. The chain employs TRBV29-1 and TRBJ2-5; perhaps TRBD1 as D (6 bases). The CDR3 is 13 residues long. The germline V gene encodes CDR1 SQVTM and CDR2 ANQGSEA. Trimming stripped 8 bases from V and 2 bases from J, with 15 bases between.

This clonotype was recorded many times. The rearrangement links TRBV10-1 to TRBJ1-1; TRBD1 aligns across 10 bases. The V and J ends lost 0 bases and 3 bases, in that order; junction bases with no gene match: 10. Per germline, CDR1 WNHNN and CDR2 SYGVQD (reference sequence). The CDR3 loop spans 18 amino acids. CDR3 amino acids: CASSESRDRGGLDTEAFF. The CDR3 DNA follows: TGCGCCAGCAGTGAGTCCCGGGACAGGGGAGGCCTGGACACTGAAGCTTTCTTT.

The chain recombines TRBV9 with TRBJ2-5; no clear D gene. The CDR3 loop spans 12 amino acids. Trimming took off 0 bases at V and 5 bases at J, with 5 bases between the two ends. The germline V gene encodes CDR1 SGDLS and CDR2 YYNGEE. The CDR3 region is CASSVVPETQYF. The DNA for the CDR3 is TGTGCCAGCAGCGTAGTCCCGGAGACCCAGTACTTC. The whole variable domain, remainder taken from reference TRBV9 and TRBJ2-5, is DSGVTQTPKHLITATGQRVTLRCSPRSGDLSVYWYQQSLDQGLQFLIQYYNGEERAKGNILERFSAQQFPDLHSELNLSSLELGDSALYFCASSVVPETQYFGPGTRLLVL.

This clonotype was found once. This chain links TRBV20-1 with TRBJ2-1; no clear D gene. There are 12 residues in the CDR3. Germline CDR1 and CDR2: DFQATT and SNEGSKA (reference sequence). Trimming took off 0 bases at V and 7 bases at J, with 7 bases between the two ends. The CDR3 loop is CSAREIGNEQFF. The CDR3 DNA is TGCAGTGCTAGAGAGATCGGAAATGAGCAGTTCTTC.

This clonotype was detected ten times or more. This CDR3 reads CSVAGLAVTGELFF. Here the CDR3 DNA reads TGCAGCGTTGCGGGACTAGCGGTCACCGGGGAGCTGTTTTTT. This chain links TRBV29-1 with TRBJ2-2; 11 bases are shared with TRBD2. CDR3 length equals 14 residues. Unmatched junction bases numbered 2, after V lost 4 bases and J lost 4 bases. CDR1 is SQVTM, CDR2 ANQGSEA, per germline.

V and J are TRBV6-5 and TRBJ2-2; maybe TRBD1 (6 bases). V was cut by 4 bases and J by 6 bases, with 9 bases left in between. The CDR3 totals 13 residues. Germline loops: CDR1 MNHEY, CDR2 SVGAGI. The CDR3 region has the DNA TGTGCCAGCAGTTTAGGGGGAGCCGGGGAGCTGTTTTTT. It encodes CASSLGGAGELFF.

V is TRBV12-3 or TRBV12-4 and J is TRBJ2-2; 7 positions match TRBD1. Trimming cost V 10 bases and J 7 bases; bases outside gene matches: 12. The CDR3 sequence is 14 residues long. CDR3 protein: CAIRQAGGNGELFF. The CDR3 nucleotides are TGTGCCATCCGGCAGGCAGGGGGAAACGGGGAGCTGTTTTTT.

This clonotype appeared many times. The chain is built from TRBV20-1 and TRBJ2-3, with D hard to call. The V end was cut by 2 bases, the J end by 2 bases, with 8 bases between. The CDR3 consists of 13 residues. The germline CDR1 and CDR2 sequences are DFQATT and SNEGSKA (reference sequence). CDR3 sequence reads: CSARTTSTDTQYF. The CDR3, as DNA: TGCAGTGCTAGAACAACCTCCACAGATACGCAGTATTTT.

The table lists this clonotype with many counts. The chain employs TRBV7-9 and TRBJ2-7; D ambiguous. Germline lookup yields CDR1 SEHNR and CDR2 FQNEAQ (reference sequence). V lost 4 bases, J lost 2 bases, and 15 bases lay in between. The CDR3 extends over 15 amino acids. The CDR3 nucleotides are TGTGCCAGCAGCTCCTGGGTAGCCCAGACCTACGAGCAGTACTTC. Amino acids: CASSSWVAQTYEQYF.

This clonotype was detected many times. The V and J genes are TRBV9 and TRBJ2-7; D may be TRBD2 (6 bases). Germline CDR1 is SGDLS and CDR2 is YYNGEE. This CDR3 region has 18 residues. V was shortened by 2 bases and J by 6 bases, with 27 bases between the two germline ends. CDR3 coding DNA: TGTGCCAGCAGCGTCTCCATGGACAACTACGGGGGTTTGGGCGAGCAGTACTTC. It yields the protein CASSVSMDNYGGLGEQYF.

V and J are TRBV12-3 or TRBV12-4 and TRBJ2-2, with TRBD1 matching over 9 bases. J was trimmed by 7 bases and V by 6 bases; bases with no gene match: 3. This CDR3 region has 13 residues. Written as DNA, the CDR3 is TGTGCCAGCAGAGGACAGGGGATCGGGGAGCTGTTTTTT. Translated, it gives CASRGQGIGELFF.

This chain uses TRBV5-1 with TRBJ2-1; D is uncertain. V shed 1 base and J shed 7 bases, with 15 bases lying between them. The germline V gene has CDR1 SGHRS and CDR2 YFSETQ. This CDR3 has 15 amino acids. The CDR3 loop reads CASSLYGTAENEQFF. CDR3 nucleotide sequence: TGCGCCAGCAGCTTGTATGGTACGGCAGAAAATGAGCAGTTCTTC.

The J gene is TRBJ1-2, the V gene TRBV24-1; the match to TRBD1 covers 11 bases. The V and J ends lost 7 bases and 5 bases, in that order; junction bases with no gene match: 5. CDR3 length: 14 residues. Germline V gene data show CDR1 as KGHDR and CDR2 as SFDVKD. The CDR3 nucleotides are TGTGCCACCAGGGACAGGGGGCCTCCTTATGGCTACACCTTC. It yields the protein CATRDRGPPYGYTF.

The J gene is TRBJ2-7, the V gene TRBV20-1, with a tentative D call TRBD2 (5 bases). V dropped 0 bases and J dropped 3 bases, with 12 bases sitting between them. CDR1 is DFQATT and CDR2 is SNEGSKA in the germline V gene (reference sequence). This CDR3 comprises 14 residues. The CDR3 loop reads CSARDRDSRYEQYF. CDR3 in DNA: TGCAGTGCTAGAGACCGGGATAGTCGCTACGAGCAGTACTTC.